The 18 T cell receptor beta chains below were found in one sample sequenced in a study of blood T cell repertoires in COVID-19 (dated by TCRdb to about 2020). To prepare the library, the immunoSEQ multiplex PCR assay was applied. This is the immuneACCESS table as TCRdb keeps it, with only in-frame sequences that have V and J called. A part of the clones is gone; compared with another copy, unresolved V genes explain less than half, and the rest is unexplained. In all, the sample holds about 370,000 clones, and about 87% of those were seen once. Of the sample, 8.5% to 12% is held by the ten largest clones. The sample was peripheral blood. Receptors were obtained from a woman aged 25-40 years with COVID-19, enrolled during active disease.

This chain joins TRBV27 and TRBJ2-1, with 14 bases aligning to TRBD2. Germline V gene data show CDR1 as MNHEY and CDR2 as SMNVEV (reference sequence). The CDR3 is 17 residues long. The trim removed 5 bases at V and 4 bases at J, leaving 7 bases unmatched. In DNA, the CDR3 is TGTGCCAGCAGTGCCAGACTAGCGGGAGGGCCGTACAATGAGCAGTTCTTC. Translating gives CASSARLAGGPYNEQFF.

This chain uses TRBV9 with TRBJ2-5; the D is unclear. Germline V gene data show CDR1 as SGDLS and CDR2 as YYNGEE. The CDR3 is 14 residues long. Trimming left V 0 bases short and J 5 bases short, with 11 bases between. The CDR3 DNA is TGTGCCAGCAGCGTAGCGGGTTCGGCGGAGACCCAGTACTTC. It specifies CASSVAGSAETQYF.

The rearrangement links TRBV5-5 to TRBJ1-5, with 7 bases aligning to TRBD1. The germline gives CDR1 SGHKS, CDR2 YYEKEE (reference sequence). The CDR3 spans 17 residues. Trimming cost V 0 bases and J 3 bases; bases outside gene matches: 9. The chain's CDR3 is CASSLGLTGPNNQPQHF. The CDR3 DNA reads as TGTGCCAGCAGCTTGGGTTTGACAGGGCCAAACAATCAGCCCCAGCATTTT. The full variable domain, in which reference TRBV5-5 and TRBJ1-5 provide the parts outside the CDR3, is DAGVTQSPTHLIKTRGQQVTLRCSPISGHKSVSWYQQVLGQGPQFIFQYYEKEERGRGNFPDRFSARQFPNYSSELNVNALLLGDSALYLCASSLGLTGPNNQPQHFGDGTRLSIL.

The chain joins TRBV7-2 to TRBJ2-1, with 9 nucleotides matching TRBD2. The CDR3 has 17 amino acids. Germline V gene lookup returns CDR1 SGHTA and CDR2 FQGNSA. J was trimmed by 3 bases and V by 5 bases; bases with no gene match: 11. CDR3 residues: CASSPVGGRAVYNEQFF. The CDR3 nucleotides are TGTGCCAGCAGCCCTGTCGGCGGGAGGGCCGTCTACAATGAGCAGTTCTTC.

V is TRBV29-1 and J is TRBJ2-5; 7 nucleotides align to TRBD2. The CDR3 sequence is 12 residues long. V dropped 6 bases and J dropped 5; count of bases not matched to a gene: 6. Germline CDR1 reads SQVTM; CDR2 reads ANQGSEA. Written as DNA, the CDR3 is TGCAGCGTCTGGGAGGGGATGGAGACCCAGTACTTC. This translates into CSVWEGMETQYF.

The chain employs TRBV30 and TRBJ1-2; possible D gene TRBD1, 5 bases. CDR3 length equals 14 residues. Trimming left V 4 bases short and J 2 bases short, with 14 bases between. Germline V gene data show CDR1 as GTSNPN and CDR2 as SVGIG (reference sequence). As DNA, the CDR3 is TGTGCCTGGATCGGACACCTTGCCAACTATGGCTACACCTTC. It codes for CAWIGHLANYGYTF. Looking up the rest from reference TRBV30 and TRBJ1-2 gives the full variable domain: SQTIHQWPATLVQPVGSPLSLECTVEGTSNPNLYWYRQAAGRGLQLLFYSVGIGQISSEVPQNLSASRPQDRQFILSSKKLLLSDSGFYLCAWIGHLANYGYTFGSGTRLTVV.

This clone was picked up one time. The J gene is TRBJ1-3, the V gene TRBV18; D is perhaps TRBD1 (6 bases). The germline V and J ends were trimmed by 3 bases and 0 bases, with 9 bases remaining between them. Germline lookup yields CDR1 KGHSH and CDR2 LQKENI. This CDR3 has 15 amino acids. CDR3 region: CASSPRTDSGNTIYF. For the CDR3, the DNA is TGTGCCAGCTCACCTCGGACAGACTCTGGAAACACCATATATTTT.

This rearrangement joins TRBV3-1 (or the pseudogene TRBV3-2) to TRBJ2-7; D ambiguous. V was trimmed by 3 bases and J by 6 bases, leaving 12 bases between them. CDR1 and CDR2 from the germline V gene are LGHDT and YNNKEL (reference sequence). This CDR3 has 13 amino acids. The CDR3 reads CASSHPSRPEQYF. The CDR3 DNA is TGTGCCAGCAGCCACCCGTCTAGACCCGAGCAGTACTTC.

The chain couples TRBV5-1 to TRBJ2-3; TRBD2 matches at 8 bases. The CDR3 spans 17 residues. V lost 4 bases, J lost 3 bases, and 13 bases stayed unmatched. Germline V gene data show CDR1 as SGHRS and CDR2 as YFSETQ. CDR3 sequence (DNA): TGCGCCAGCAGCCGAAGCGGGAGAGAAATCGGGACAGATACGCAGTATTTT. Translation gives CASSRSGREIGTDTQYF.

The rearrangement uses TRBV7-9 and TRBJ1-1; D possibly corresponds to TRBD1 (5 bases). V was shortened by 2 bases and J by 7 bases, with 8 bases between the two germline ends. The CDR3 is 12 residues long. The V gene's germline CDR1 is SEHNR and CDR2 FQNEAQ (reference sequence). The CDR3 loop is CASSLPQVEAFF. Here the CDR3 DNA reads TGTGCCAGCAGCTTACCACAGGTTGAAGCTTTCTTT.

The chain links TRBV18 to TRBJ2-2; D gene ambiguous. V shed 1 base and J shed 1 base, with 4 bases lying between them. Germline V CDR1 and CDR2: KGHSH, LQKENI. This CDR3 spans 14 amino acids. CDR3 sequence: CASSPRQNTGELFF. CDR3 in DNA: TGTGCCAGCTCACCACGACAGAACACCGGGGAGCTGTTTTTT. Full variable domain (outside the CDR3, taken from reference TRBV18 and TRBJ2-2): NAGVMQNPRHLVRRRGQEARLRCSPMKGHSHVYWYRQLPEEGLKFMVYLQKENIIDESGMPKERFSAEFPKEGPSILRIQQVVRGDSAAYFCASSPRQNTGELFFGEGSRLTVL.

The DNA for the CDR3 is TGTGCCAGCAGCCCCAGGTTCGGTGAAGCTTTCTTT. Translating gives CASSPRFGEAFF. The chain uses TRBV5-4 and TRBJ1-1; D not certain. The germline CDR1 and CDR2 sequences are SGHNT and YYREEE (reference sequence). V gave up 4 bases and J gave up 7 bases, with 11 bases separating them. The CDR3 has 12 residues. The complete variable domain, with remaining parts taken from reference TRBV5-4 and TRBJ1-1, reads ETGVTQSPTHLIKTRGQQVTLRCSSQSGHNTVSWYQQALGQGPQFIFQYYREEENGRGNFPPRFSGLQFPNYSSELNVNALELDDSALYLCASSPRFGEAFFGQGTRLTVV.

This clone was seen a single time. This chain links TRBV18 with TRBJ1-1; the match to TRBD1 covers 8 bases. The CDR3 totals 14 residues. Per the germline V gene, CDR1 is KGHSH and CDR2 is LQKENI. V lost 4 bases and J lost 2; bases outside the gene matches: 3. The DNA for the CDR3 is TGTGCCAGCTCACTACAGGGGGAAAACACTGAAGCTTTCTTT. Translation: CASSLQGENTEAFF.

The V and J genes are TRBV6-5 and TRBJ1-1; D may be TRBD1 (5 bases). The CDR3 consists of 14 residues. Trimming left V 5 bases short and J 5 bases short, with 15 bases between. CDR1 is MNHEY and CDR2 is SVGAGI in the germline V gene. The CDR3 here is CASSPNGGVTEAFF. The CDR3 DNA is TGTGCCAGCAGTCCTAATGGGGGGGTGACTGAAGCTTTCTTT.

The chain employs TRBV10-2 and TRBJ2-7; 9 bases are a match to TRBD1. J gave up 2 bases and V 6 bases, and 5 bases lay outside the gene matches. CDR1 is WSHSY, CDR2 SAAADI, per germline. CDR3 length equals 14 residues. The CDR3 coding sequence is TGCGCCAGCAGGCAACAGGGGGCTCCCTACGAGCAGTACTTC. Protein product: CASRQQGAPYEQYF.

A remark on this clone: The same CDR3 is also encoded by other DNA sequences in this sample. V usage is TRBV7-9 and J usage is TRBJ2-7; D possibly matches TRBD1 or TRBD2 (7 bases each). The germline gives CDR1 SEHNR, CDR2 FQNEAQ (reference sequence). The CDR3 has 14 amino acids. V gave up 5 bases and J gave up 2 bases, with 13 bases separating them. CDR3 residues: CASSREGAPYEQYF. The CDR3 region has the DNA TGTGCCAGCAGCAGGGAGGGGGCGCCCTACGAGCAGTACTTC.

The chain links TRBV4-1 to TRBJ1-2, with 7 bases that match TRBD1. The CDR3 spans 15 residues. Germline V gene data show CDR1 as MGHRA and CDR2 as YSYEKL. Losses at the gene ends were 4 bases for V and 4 bases for J; bases not matched to a gene: 9. The chain's CDR3 is CASSLASQGRYGYTF. The CDR3 DNA is TGCGCCAGCAGCCTAGCCTCACAGGGGCGCTATGGCTACACCTTC.

V gene TRBV4-2 combines with J gene TRBJ2-5; 9 bases are a match to TRBD1. The CDR3 runs to 18 residues. In germline, CDR1 is LGHNA, CDR2 YNFKEQ. Losses at the gene ends were 3 bases for V and 4 bases for J; bases not matched to a gene: 15. CDR3 protein: CASSHTTGTGSGGETQYF. The CDR3 nucleotides read TGTGCCAGCAGCCATACCACCGGGACAGGGAGCGGAGGAGAGACCCAGTACTTC.